These T cell receptor beta chains were read from a single sample in a study of T cell responses to AZD1222 COVID-19 vaccine. Sequencing was performed with immunoSEQ multiplex PCR; in TCRdb, only in-frame clones are kept and a portion is missing. In the table there are approximately 150,000 clones, approximately 86% of which are singletons. The material was peripheral blood, obtained 28 days after the second AZD1222 dose. These receptors came from an adult who received the AZD1222 COVID-19 vaccine. Each CDR3 is given with its conserved first and last residue. A D gene is named only where the DNA matches it firmly. The size of a clone is reported for some rows only, either as once, few or many, or as a class for expanded clones.

TRBV7-2	TRBJ1-2	NA	NA	TGTGCCAGCAGGGCTGAGACAAACTATGGCTACACCTTC	CASRAETNYGYTF
TRBV7-9	TRBJ1-4	NA	TRBD1	TGTGCCAGCAGCTTAGGGACAGGGAATGAAAAACTGTTTTTT	CASSLGTGNEKLFF
TRBV18	TRBJ2-1	NA	NA	TGTGCCAGCCATCAACAGAGCTCTTACAATGAGCAGTTCTTC	CASHQQSSYNEQFF
TRBV12-5	TRBJ1-5	few	TRBD1	TGTGCTAGTGGTTTGGTACCCGATGGGACAGGGGCGACACAGCCCCAGCATTTT	CASGLVPDGTGATQPQHF
TRBV27	TRBJ1-3	medium-sized	NA	TGTGCCAGCAGTTTTGGAAACACCATATATTTT	CASSFGNTIYF
TRBV28	TRBJ2-6	NA	NA	TGTGCCGGGGGGGACAGAGCTGGGGCCAACGTCCTGACTTTC	CAGGDRAGANVLTF
TRBV6-5	TRBJ2-7	once	NA	TGTGCCAGCAGACCCCAGGGTTCGGTCTACGAGCAGTACTTC	CASRPQGSVYEQYF
TRBV20-1	TRBJ1-2	NA	NA	TGCAGTTCGGGTTATGGCTACACCTTC	CSSGYGYTF
TRBV19	TRBJ2-1	NA	TRBD1	TGTGCCAGTAGTACCCCTCTCTTGACAGGGGACTCCTACAATGAGCAGTTCTTC	CASSTPLLTGDSYNEQFF
TRBV5-1	TRBJ2-3	NA	NA	TGCGCCAGCAGCCCCGGGGTAGCCCCAGATACGCAGTATTTT	CASSPGVAPDTQYF
TRBV18	TRBJ2-3	NA	NA	TGTGCCAGCTCATCAAAGACCTGGGGCCAGGATACGCAGTATTTT	CASSSKTWGQDTQYF
TRBV7-8	TRBJ2-3	NA	NA	TGTGCCAGCAGCTTACCACAGTACACAGATACGCAGTATTTT	CASSLPQYTDTQYF
TRBV7-6	TRBJ2-7	once	NA	TGTGCCAGCAGCTACTTTACCGGGACTTACGAGCAGTACTTC	CASSYFTGTYEQYF
TRBV7-4	TRBJ1-6	NA	NA	TGTGCCAGCAGCCAACAAGAGTATTCACCCCTCCACTTT	CASSQQEYSPLHF
TRBV5-1	TRBJ2-3	few	NA	TGCGCCAGCAGCTTGAACCAGTGGGATACGCAGTATTTT	CASSLNQWDTQYF
TRBV28	TRBJ2-5	NA	NA	TGTGCCAGCAGTCTTGACGCGATACAAGAGACCCAGTACTTC	CASSLDAIQETQYF
TRBV18	TRBJ1-2	NA	NA	TGTGCCAGCTCACCACCGGGGGAAGCTAACTATGGCTACACCTTC	CASSPPGEANYGYTF
TRBV11-1	TRBJ1-1	NA	NA	TGTGCCAGCAGTTTAGGCCCATCCGGGATGAACACTGAAGCTTTCTTT	CASSLGPSGMNTEAFF
TRBV18	TRBJ2-1	NA	NA	TGTGCCAGCTCATCACAGGGAAGCTACAATGAGCAGTTCTTC	CASSSQGSYNEQFF
TRBV5-1	TRBJ2-5	NA	TRBD1	TGCGCCAGCAGCTCCCCGTCGGGACAGGGCCAAGAGACCCAGTACTTC	CASSSPSGQGQETQYF
TRBV3-1/TRBV3-2	TRBJ2-3	NA	NA	TGTGCCAGCAGCCCCGACTGGGCAGATACGCAGTATTTT	CASSPDWADTQYF
TRBV30	TRBJ2-2	NA	NA	TGTGCCTGGAGTGTTCGGGCCGGCACCGGGGAGCTGTTTTTT	CAWSVRAGTGELFF
TRBV24-1	TRBJ2-3	NA	NA	TGTGCCACCAGTGATTTGTCTACCGGAATGGGGCAGTATTTT	CATSDLSTGMGQYF
TRBV7-9	TRBJ2-7	few	TRBD2	TGTGCCAGCAGCTTTGATTGGGGCCTAGCGGGAGGGCCCTACGAGCAGTACTTC	CASSFDWGLAGGPYEQYF